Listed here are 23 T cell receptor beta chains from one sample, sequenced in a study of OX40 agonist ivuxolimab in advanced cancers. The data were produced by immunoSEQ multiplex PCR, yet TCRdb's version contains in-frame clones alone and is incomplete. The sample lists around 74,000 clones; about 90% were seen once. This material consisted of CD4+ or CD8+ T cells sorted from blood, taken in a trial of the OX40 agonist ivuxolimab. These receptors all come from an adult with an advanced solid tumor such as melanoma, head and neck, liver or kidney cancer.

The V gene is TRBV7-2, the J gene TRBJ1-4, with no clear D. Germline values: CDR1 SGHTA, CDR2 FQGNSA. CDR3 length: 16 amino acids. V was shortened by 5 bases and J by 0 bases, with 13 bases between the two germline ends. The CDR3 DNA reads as TGTGCCAGCAGCGCCCAATCTGAGGCAACTAATGAAAAACTGTTTTTT. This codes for CASSAQSEATNEKLFF.

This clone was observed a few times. CDR3 loop: CAWSRLTEAFF. CDR3 DNA: TGTGCCTGGAGTAGGTTAACTGAAGCTTTCTTT. This chain links TRBV30 with TRBJ1-1; no firm D call. Trimming left V 2 bases short and J 5 bases short, with 6 bases between. Per the germline V gene, CDR1 is GTSNPN and CDR2 is SVGIG (reference sequence). The CDR3 is made up of 11 amino acids.

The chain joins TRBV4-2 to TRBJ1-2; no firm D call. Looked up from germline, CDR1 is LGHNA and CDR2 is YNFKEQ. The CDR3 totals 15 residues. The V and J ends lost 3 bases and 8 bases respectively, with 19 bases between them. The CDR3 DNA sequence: TGTGCCAGCAGCCAGGATCTCGGACCGAGAAAGGGCTACACCTTC. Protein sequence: CASSQDLGPRKGYTF.

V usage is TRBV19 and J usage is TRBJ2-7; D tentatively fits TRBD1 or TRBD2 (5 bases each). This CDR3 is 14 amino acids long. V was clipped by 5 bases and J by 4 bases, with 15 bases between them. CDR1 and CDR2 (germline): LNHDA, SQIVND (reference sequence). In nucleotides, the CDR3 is TGTGCCAGTAGTCCCTCCGGGACGGCATACGAGCAGTACTTC. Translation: CASSPSGTAYEQYF.

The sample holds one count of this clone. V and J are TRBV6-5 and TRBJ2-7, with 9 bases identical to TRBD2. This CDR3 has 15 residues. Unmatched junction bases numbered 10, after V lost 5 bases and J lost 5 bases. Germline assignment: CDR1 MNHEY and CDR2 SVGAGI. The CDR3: CASSDLAGVRDEQYF. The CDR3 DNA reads TGTGCCAGCAGTGACTTAGCGGGAGTTCGGGACGAGCAGTACTTC.

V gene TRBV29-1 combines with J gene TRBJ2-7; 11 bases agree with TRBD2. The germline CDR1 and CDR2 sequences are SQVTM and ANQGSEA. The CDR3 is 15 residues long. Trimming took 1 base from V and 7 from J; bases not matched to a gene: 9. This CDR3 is CSVEAASGRPGEQYF. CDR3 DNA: TGCAGCGTTGAAGCGGCTAGCGGGAGGCCGGGGGAGCAGTACTTC.

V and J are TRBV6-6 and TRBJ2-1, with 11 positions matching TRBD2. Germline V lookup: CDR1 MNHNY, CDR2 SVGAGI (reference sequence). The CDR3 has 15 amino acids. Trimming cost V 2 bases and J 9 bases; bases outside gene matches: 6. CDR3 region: CASSYLAGGNGEQFF. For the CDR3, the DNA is TGTGCCAGCAGTTACCTAGCGGGAGGAAATGGTGAGCAGTTCTTC.

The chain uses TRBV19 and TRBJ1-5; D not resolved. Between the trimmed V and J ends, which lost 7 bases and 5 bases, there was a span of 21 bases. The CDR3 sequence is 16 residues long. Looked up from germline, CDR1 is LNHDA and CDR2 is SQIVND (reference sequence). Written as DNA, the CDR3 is TGTGCCAGTACTGGGTCGGGTTTCGGGGATTATCAGCCCCAGCATTTT. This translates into CASTGSGFGDYQPQHF.

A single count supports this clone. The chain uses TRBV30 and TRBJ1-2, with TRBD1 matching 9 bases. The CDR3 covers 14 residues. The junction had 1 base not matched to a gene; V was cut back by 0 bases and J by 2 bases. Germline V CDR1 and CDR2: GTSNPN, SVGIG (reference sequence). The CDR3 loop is CAWSVGTGNYGYTF. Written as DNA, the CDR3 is TGTGCCTGGAGTGTAGGGACAGGGAACTATGGCTACACCTTC.

CDR3 sequence: CASSGRTGGAHEQYF. The DNA for the CDR3 is TGTGCCAGCAGCGGAAGGACAGGGGGCGCGCACGAGCAGTACTTC. The chain joins TRBV5-4 to TRBJ2-7, with TRBD1 matching 11 bases. J lost 5 bases, V lost 4 bases, and 8 bases had no gene match. This CDR3 spans 15 amino acids. Germline V gives CDR1 SGHNT, CDR2 YYREEE (reference sequence).

The CDR3 DNA is TGTGCCAGCACCCCTGGGGACAGATTATCTGAAGCTTTCTTT. Protein product: CASTPGDRLSEAFF. The chain combines TRBV28 with TRBJ1-1; 7 positions agree with TRBD1. The CDR3 runs 14 residues. CDR1 and CDR2 from the germline V gene are MDHEN and SYDVKM. The J segment lost 6 bases and the V segment lost 7 bases, leaving 11 bases of the junction unmatched.

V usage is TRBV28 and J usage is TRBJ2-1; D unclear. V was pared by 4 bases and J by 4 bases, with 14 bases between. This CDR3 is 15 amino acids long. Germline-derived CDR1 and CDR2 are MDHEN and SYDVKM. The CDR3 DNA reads TGTGCCAGCAGTTCCCCCGGACGGGCGTACAATGAGCAGTTCTTC. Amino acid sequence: CASSSPGRAYNEQFF.

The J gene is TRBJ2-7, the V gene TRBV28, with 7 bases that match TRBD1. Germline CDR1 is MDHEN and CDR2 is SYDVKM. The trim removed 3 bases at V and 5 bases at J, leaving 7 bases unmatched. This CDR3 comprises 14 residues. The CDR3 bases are TGTGCCAGCAGTTTGCAGGGGGTAAGGAACGAGCAGTACTTC. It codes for CASSLQGVRNEQYF.

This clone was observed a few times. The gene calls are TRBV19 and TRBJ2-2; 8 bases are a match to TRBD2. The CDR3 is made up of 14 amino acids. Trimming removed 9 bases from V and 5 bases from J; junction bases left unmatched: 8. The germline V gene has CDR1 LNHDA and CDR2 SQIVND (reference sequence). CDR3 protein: CASRGTRHTGELFF. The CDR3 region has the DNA TGTGCCAGCCGGGGGACTAGACATACCGGGGAGCTGTTTTTT.

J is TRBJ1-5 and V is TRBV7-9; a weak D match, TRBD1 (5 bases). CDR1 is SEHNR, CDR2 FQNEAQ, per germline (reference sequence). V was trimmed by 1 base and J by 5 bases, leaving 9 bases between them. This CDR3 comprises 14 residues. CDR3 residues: CASSLGGAYQPQHF. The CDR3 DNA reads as TGTGCCAGCAGCTTAGGGGGCGCGTATCAGCCCCAGCATTTT.

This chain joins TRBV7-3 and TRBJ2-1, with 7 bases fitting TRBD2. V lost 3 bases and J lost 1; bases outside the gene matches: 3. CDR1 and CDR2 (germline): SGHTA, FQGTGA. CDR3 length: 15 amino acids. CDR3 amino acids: CASSLGLPSYNEQFF. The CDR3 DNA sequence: TGTGCCAGCAGCTTGGGACTACCTTCCTACAATGAGCAGTTCTTC.

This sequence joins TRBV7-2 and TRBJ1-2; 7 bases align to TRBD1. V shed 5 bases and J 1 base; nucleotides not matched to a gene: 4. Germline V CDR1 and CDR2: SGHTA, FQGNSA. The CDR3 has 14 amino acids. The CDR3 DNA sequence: TGTGCCAGCAGCCTCAGACAGGGTAACTATGGCTACACCTTC. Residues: CASSLRQGNYGYTF.

CDR3: CASSLLGLAETDTQYF. The CDR3 nucleotides are TGCGCCAGCAGCTTGTTGGGACTAGCGGAAACAGATACGCAGTATTTT. The V and J genes are TRBV5-1 and TRBJ2-3; 11 nucleotides match TRBD2. V lost 1 base and J lost 3; bases outside the gene matches: 4. CDR3 length: 16 amino acids. Germline V CDR1 and CDR2: SGHRS, YFSETQ.

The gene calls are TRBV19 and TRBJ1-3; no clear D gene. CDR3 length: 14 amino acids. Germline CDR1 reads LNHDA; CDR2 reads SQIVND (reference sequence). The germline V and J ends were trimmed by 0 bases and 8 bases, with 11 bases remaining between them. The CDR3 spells CASSIDIRGYTIYF. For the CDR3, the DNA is TGTGCCAGTAGTATAGACATCCGTGGGTACACCATATATTTT.

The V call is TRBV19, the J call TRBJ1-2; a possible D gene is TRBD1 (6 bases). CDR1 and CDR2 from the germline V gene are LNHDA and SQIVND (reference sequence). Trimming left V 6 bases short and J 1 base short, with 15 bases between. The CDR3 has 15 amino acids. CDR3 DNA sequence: TGTGCCAGTAGGATGACAGGAGGCCTTAACTATGGCTACACCTTC. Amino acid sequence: CASRMTGGLNYGYTF.

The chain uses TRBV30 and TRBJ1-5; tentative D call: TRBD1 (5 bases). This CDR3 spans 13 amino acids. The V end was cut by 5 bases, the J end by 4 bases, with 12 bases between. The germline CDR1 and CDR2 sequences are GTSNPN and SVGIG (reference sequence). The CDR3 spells CAWARDLNQPQHF. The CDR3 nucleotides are TGTGCCTGGGCAAGGGACCTTAATCAGCCCCAGCATTTT.

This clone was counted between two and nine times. The CDR3 sequence: CASWARTSGNEQFF. Here the CDR3 DNA reads TGTGCCAGCTGGGCCCGGACTAGCGGTAATGAGCAGTTCTTC. J is TRBJ2-1 and V is TRBV11-3; TRBD2 matches 10 bases. Per germline, CDR1 SGHNT and CDR2 YENEEA. The CDR3 runs 14 residues. After removal of 8 bases from V and 7 bases from J, the junction contained 8 bases not matched to a gene.

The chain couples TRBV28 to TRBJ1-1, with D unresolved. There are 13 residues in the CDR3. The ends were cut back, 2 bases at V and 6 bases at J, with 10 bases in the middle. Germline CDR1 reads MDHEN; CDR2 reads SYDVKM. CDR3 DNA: TGTGCCAGCAGTTTAGTGTGGATCCCTGAAGCTTTCTTT. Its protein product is CASSLVWIPEAFF. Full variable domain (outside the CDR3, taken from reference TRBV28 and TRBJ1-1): DVKVTQSSRYLVKRTGEKVFLECVQDMDHENMFWYRQDPGLGLRLIYFSYDVKMKEKGDIPEGYSVSREKKERFSLILESASTNQTSMYLCASSLVWIPEAFFGQGTRLTVV.